This T cell receptor beta chain was captured by sequencing in a study of blood T cell repertoires in COVID-19 (dated by TCRdb to the early 2020s). For context, the study as a whole: The collaborator samples originated in the United States, Italy and Spain and spanned the acute and convalescent phases of COVID-19. The material from the prospective study consisted of cDNA or gDNA derived from T cells, B-cell-depleted T cells, or PBMCs. The dataset comprised deeply sampled blood TCRbeta repertoires from subjects exposed to, actively infected with, or recovered from COVID-19. The repertoires were made available in a free public database intended to serve as a resource for research on the immune response to SARS-CoV-2. Samples came from the ongoing ImmuneRACE study (first 160 participants) plus 1,254 subjects from 6 global collaborators. A de-identified subject ID, COVID-19 status, age in years and sex were almost always included in the sample metadata. Where available, HLA class I and class II types were obtained from metadata supplied by the sample provider rather than from assay-based typing.

With regard to this clone: The target of this receptor is not known. No per-base quality is available; no much larger clone lies one base away.

TCRbeta CDR3 regions were amplified from genomic DNA by means of the immunoSEQ Assay, a bias-controlled multiplex PCR. Regarding the original processing steps: The number of nucleated cells in each sample was estimated from the amplification of reference gene primers within the assay. To quantify the absolute abundance of each unique TCRbeta CDR3 rearrangement, sequence reads were collapsed and filtered. For each sample, productive Simpson clonality was calculated by taking the square root of Simpson's diversity index across productive rearrangements. This immuneACCESS table, as held by TCRdb, lists in-frame sequences with V and J called but not all clones. Of the missing ones, under half trace to an unresolved V gene in checked studies; the others have no known cause. The DNA was the basis for D and trimming; V, J and clone size are from that table. This sample is represented by roughly 120,000 clones; 88% of them were singletons. The top ten clonotypes cover 3% to 3.5% of the sample.

Each collaborating institution followed its own protocols to collect whole blood in K2EDTA tubes. For TCRbeta analysis, collaborator samples were shipped as frozen whole blood, as isolated PBMCs, or as DNA extracted from either sample type. V drops 5 bases and J drops 0 bases, leaving 8 bases in between. Via the germline V gene (reference sequence), CDR1 is LNHDA and CDR2 SQIVND. The CDR3, cysteine through phenylalanine, is 15 amino acids long. The CDR3 DNA has 45 bases and is translated from base 1. What the work shows at the level of the full study, not this receptor alone: The quantity of clinical and demographic metadata differed by source and by participant and was supplied without curation.

The V and J genes are TRBV19 and TRBJ2-6; no D segment can be confidently identified. The sequence came from a woman in her fifties or sixties with acute or convalescent COVID-19. The sample was peripheral blood. Here the CDR3 is given as CASSPPYSGANVLTF. At the DNA level, the sequence is TGTGCCAGTAGTCCCCCGTACTCTGGGGCCAACGTCCTGACTTTC.